This T cell receptor (beta chain) was identified during a study of blood T cell repertoires in COVID-19. Across the whole study: COVID-19 samples collected from the United States, Italy and Spain covered acute and convalescent phases. Sample material is recorded as cDNA or gDNA derived from T cells, B-cell-depleted T cells, or PBMCs.

There are 15 residues in the CDR3. The V and J ends lost 6 bases and 2 bases respectively, with 14 bases between them. Germline loops: CDR1 MNHEY, CDR2 SVGAGI. Authors' methods: Reference gene primers were amplified, and this amplification served to estimate nucleated cell counts. Some clones are missing from TCRdb's copy, which holds only in-frame ones; the method was immunoSEQ multiplex PCR. V and J calls plus clone size are reproduced from that table; the DNA served to infer D and trimming. This table has around 28,000 clones, 84% appearing once. J is TRBJ2-1 and V is TRBV6-5; perhaps TRBD2 as D (6 bases). The sample consisted of peripheral blood. This clonotype was obtained from a man between 65 and 79 years old with active COVID-19. CDR3 DNA: TGTGCCAGCAGGTCTTATAGCGGTACCTACAATGAGCAGTTCTTC. Translating it yields CASRSYSGTYNEQFF.